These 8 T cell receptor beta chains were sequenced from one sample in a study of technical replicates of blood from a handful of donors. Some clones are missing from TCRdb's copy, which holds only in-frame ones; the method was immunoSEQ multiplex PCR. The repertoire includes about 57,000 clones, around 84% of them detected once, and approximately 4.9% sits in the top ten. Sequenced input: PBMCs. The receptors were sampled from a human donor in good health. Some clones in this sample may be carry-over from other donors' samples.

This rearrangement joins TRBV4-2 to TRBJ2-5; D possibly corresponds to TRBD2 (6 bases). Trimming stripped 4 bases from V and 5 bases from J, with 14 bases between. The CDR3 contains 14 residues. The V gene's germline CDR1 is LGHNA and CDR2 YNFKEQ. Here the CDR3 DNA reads TGTGCCAGCAGCCTGGTAGCGGAGTTGGAGACCCAGTACTTC. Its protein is CASSLVAELETQYF.

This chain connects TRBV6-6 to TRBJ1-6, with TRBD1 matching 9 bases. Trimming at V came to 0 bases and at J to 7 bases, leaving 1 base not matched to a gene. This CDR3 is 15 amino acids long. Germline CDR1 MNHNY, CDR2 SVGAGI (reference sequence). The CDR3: CASSYSGTGNSPLHF. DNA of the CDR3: TGTGCCAGCAGTTACTCCGGGACAGGGAATTCACCCCTCCACTTT.

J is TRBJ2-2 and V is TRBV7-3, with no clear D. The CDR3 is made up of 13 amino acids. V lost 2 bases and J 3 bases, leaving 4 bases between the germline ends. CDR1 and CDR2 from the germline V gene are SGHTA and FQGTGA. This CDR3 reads CASSLVYTGELFF. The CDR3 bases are TGTGCCAGCAGCTTAGTATACACCGGGGAGCTGTTTTTT.

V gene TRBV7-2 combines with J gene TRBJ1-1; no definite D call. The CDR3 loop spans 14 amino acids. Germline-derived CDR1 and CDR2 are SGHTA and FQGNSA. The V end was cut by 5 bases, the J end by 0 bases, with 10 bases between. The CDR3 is CASSPSPLNTEAFF. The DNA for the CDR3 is TGTGCCAGCAGCCCTAGCCCCCTGAACACTGAAGCTTTCTTT.

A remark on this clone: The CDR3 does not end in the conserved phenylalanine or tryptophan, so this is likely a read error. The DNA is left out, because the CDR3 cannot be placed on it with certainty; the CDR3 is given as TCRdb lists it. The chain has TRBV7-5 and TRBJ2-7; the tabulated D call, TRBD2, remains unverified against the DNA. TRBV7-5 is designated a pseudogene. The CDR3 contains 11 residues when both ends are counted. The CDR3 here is CVRSFLTGGSS.

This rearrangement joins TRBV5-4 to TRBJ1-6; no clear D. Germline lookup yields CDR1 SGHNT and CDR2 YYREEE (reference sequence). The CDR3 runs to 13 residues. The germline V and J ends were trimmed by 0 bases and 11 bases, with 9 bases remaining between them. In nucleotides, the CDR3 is TGTGCCAGCAGCTTGGCCGGGGTGGCACCCCTCCACTTT. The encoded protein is CASSLAGVAPLHF.

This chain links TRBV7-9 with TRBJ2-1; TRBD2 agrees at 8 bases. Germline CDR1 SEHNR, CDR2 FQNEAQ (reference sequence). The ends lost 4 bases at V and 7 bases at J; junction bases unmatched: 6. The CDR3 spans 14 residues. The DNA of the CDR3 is TGTGCCAGCAGCTCACGAGCGGGAGTTAATGAGCAGTTCTTC. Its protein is CASSSRAGVNEQFF. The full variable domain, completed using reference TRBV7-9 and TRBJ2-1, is DTGVSQNPRHKITKRGQNVTFRCDPISEHNRLYWYRQTLGQGPEFLTYFQNEAQLEKSRLLSDRFSAERPKGSFSTLEIQRTEQGDSAMYLCASSSRAGVNEQFFGPGTRLTVL.

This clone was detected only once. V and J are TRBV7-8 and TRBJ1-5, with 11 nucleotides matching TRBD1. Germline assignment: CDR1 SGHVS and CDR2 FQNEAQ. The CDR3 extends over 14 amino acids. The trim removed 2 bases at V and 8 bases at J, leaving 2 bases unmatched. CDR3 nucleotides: TGTGCCAGCAGCTTAACGGGACAGGGGGAGCCCCAGCATTTT. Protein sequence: CASSLTGQGEPQHF.